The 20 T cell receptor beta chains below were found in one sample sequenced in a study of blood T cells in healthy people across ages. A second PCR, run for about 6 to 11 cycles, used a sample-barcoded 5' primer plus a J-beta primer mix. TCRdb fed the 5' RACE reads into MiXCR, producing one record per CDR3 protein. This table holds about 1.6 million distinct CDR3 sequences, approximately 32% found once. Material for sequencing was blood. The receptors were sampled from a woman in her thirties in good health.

The CDR3 reads CASAHTLNYGYTF. CDR3 DNA: TGTGCCAGCGCTCACACACTAAACTATGGCTACACCTTC. V gene TRBV12-3 or TRBV12-4 combines with J gene TRBJ1-2; the D is unclear. The V end lost 8 bases, the J end lost 2 bases, and 12 bases lay between the germline ends. The CDR3 has 13 amino acids.

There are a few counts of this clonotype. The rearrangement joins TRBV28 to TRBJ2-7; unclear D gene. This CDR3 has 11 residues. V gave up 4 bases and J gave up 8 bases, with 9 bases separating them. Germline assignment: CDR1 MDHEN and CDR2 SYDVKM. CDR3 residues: CASSWAGQQYF. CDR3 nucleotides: TGTGCCAGCAGTTGGGCAGGTCAGCAGTACTTC. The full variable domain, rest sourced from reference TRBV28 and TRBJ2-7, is DVKVTQSSRYLVKRTGEKVFLECVQDMDHENMFWYRQDPGLGLRLIYFSYDVKMKEKGDIPEGYSVSREKKERFSLILESASTNQTSMYLCASSWAGQQYFGPGTRLTVT.

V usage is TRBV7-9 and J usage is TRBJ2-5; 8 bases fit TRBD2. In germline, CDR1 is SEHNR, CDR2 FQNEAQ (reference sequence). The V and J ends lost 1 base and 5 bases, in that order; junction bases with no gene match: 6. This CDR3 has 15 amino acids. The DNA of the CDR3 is TGTGCCAGCAGCTTAGTTACGGGAGGGGAGGAGACCCAGTACTTC. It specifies CASSLVTGGEETQYF.

The CDR3, as DNA: TGCAGTGCTAGAGACGGACTAGCGGGGGCCTATACGCAGTATTTT. As protein: CSARDGLAGAYTQYF. The chain couples TRBV20-1 to TRBJ2-3; 13 nucleotides line up with TRBD2. Germline CDR1 and CDR2: DFQATT and SNEGSKA (reference sequence). The CDR3 covers 15 residues. The J segment lost 7 bases and the V segment lost 0 bases, leaving 4 bases of the junction unmatched.

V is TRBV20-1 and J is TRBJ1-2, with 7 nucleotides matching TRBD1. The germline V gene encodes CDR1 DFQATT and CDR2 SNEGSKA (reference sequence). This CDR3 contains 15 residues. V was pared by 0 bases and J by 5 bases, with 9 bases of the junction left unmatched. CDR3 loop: CSARDWTGSGYGYTF. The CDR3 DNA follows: TGCAGTGCTAGAGATTGGACAGGCTCGGGGTATGGCTACACCTTC.

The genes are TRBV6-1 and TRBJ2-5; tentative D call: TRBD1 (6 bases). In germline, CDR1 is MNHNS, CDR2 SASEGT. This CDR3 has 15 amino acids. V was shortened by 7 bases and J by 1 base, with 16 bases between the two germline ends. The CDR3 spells CASTIRSRGQETQYF. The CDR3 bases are TGTGCCAGCACCATAAGGTCCAGGGGCCAAGAGACCCAGTACTTC.

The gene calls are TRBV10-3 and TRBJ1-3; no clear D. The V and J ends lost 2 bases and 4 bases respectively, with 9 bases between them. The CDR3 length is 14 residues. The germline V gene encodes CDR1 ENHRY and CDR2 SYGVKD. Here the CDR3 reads CAISETGFGNTIYF. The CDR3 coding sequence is TGTGCCATCAGTGAGACGGGATTCGGAAACACCATATATTTT.

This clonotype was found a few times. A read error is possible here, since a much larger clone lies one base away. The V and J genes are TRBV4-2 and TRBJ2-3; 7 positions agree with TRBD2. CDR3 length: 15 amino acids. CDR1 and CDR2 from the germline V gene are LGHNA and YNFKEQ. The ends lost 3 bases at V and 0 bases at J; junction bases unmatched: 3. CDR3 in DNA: TGTGCCAGCAGCCAGAGCGGGGCTAGCACAGATACGCAGTATTTT. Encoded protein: CASSQSGASTDTQYF.

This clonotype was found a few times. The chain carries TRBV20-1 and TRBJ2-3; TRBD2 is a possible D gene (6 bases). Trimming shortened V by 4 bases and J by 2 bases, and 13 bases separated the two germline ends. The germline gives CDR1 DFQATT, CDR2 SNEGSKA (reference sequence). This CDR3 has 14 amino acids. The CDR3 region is CSAMRAGFTDTQYF. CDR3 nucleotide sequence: TGCAGTGCTATGCGGGCGGGATTCACAGATACGCAGTATTTT.

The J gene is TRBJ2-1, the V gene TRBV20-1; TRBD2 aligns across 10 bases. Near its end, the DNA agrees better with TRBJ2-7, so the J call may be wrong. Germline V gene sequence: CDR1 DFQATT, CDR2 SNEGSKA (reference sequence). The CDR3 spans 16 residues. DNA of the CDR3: TGCAGTGCCCCGATAGCGGGGGGCCTCTCCTACAATGAGCAGTACTTC. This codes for CSAPIAGGLSYNEQYF.

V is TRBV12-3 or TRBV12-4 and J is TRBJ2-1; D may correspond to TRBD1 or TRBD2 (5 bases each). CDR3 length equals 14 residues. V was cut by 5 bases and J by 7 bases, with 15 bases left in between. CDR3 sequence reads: CASSPGATRNEQFF. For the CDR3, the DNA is TGTGCCAGCAGTCCTGGGGCAACTAGAAATGAGCAGTTCTTC.

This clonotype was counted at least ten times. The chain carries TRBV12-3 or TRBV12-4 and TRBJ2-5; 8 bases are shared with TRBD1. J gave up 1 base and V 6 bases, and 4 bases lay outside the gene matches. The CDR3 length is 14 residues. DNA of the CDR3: TGTGCCAGCAGCTTCGGGACAGGCCAAGAGACCCAGTACTTC. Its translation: CASSFGTGQETQYF.

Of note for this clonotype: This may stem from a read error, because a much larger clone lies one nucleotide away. The CDR3 nucleotides read TGCAGCGTTGAGTCCTCAGACTCCTACAATGAGCAGTTCTTC. Amino acid sequence: CSVESSDSYNEQFF. The J gene is TRBJ2-1, the V gene TRBV29-1; D ambiguous. CDR1 is SQVTM and CDR2 is ANQGSEA in the germline V gene. V dropped 3 bases and J dropped 0 bases, with 9 bases sitting between them. The CDR3 has 14 amino acids.

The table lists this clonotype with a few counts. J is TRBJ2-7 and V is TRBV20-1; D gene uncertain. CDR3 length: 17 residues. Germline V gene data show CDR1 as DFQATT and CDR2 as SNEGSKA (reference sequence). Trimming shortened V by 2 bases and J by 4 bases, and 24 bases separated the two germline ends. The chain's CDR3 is CSARIRPADLGFYEQYF. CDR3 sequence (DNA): TGCAGTGCTAGAATCCGGCCCGCCGACCTAGGGTTTTACGAGCAGTACTTC.

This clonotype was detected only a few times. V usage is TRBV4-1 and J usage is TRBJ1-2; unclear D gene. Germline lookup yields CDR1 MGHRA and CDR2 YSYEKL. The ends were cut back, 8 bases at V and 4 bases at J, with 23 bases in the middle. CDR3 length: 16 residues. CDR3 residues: CASGTSPGGDLYGYTF. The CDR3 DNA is TGCGCCAGCGGAACTTCTCCAGGTGGCGACCTCTATGGCTACACCTTC.

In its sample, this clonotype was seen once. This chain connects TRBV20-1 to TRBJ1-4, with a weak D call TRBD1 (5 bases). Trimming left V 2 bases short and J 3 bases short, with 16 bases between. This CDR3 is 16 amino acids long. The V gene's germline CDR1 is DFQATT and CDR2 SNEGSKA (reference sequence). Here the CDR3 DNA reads TGCAGTGCTAGATCGGACACTAATAGGGCTAATGAAAAACTGTTTTTT. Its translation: CSARSDTNRANEKLFF.

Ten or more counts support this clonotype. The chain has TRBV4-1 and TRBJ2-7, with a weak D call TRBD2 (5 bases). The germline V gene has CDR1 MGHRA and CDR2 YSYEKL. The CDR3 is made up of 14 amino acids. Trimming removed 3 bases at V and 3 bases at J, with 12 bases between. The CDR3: CASSHGGTFYEQYF. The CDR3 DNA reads TGCGCCAGCAGCCATGGAGGAACCTTCTACGAGCAGTACTTC.

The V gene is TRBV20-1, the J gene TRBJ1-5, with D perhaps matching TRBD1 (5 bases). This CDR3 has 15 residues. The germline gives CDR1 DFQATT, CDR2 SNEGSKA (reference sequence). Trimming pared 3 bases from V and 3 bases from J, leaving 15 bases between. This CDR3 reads CSASRQGRTNQPQHF. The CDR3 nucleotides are TGCAGTGCTAGCCGGCAGGGTCGGACCAATCAGCCCCAGCATTTT.

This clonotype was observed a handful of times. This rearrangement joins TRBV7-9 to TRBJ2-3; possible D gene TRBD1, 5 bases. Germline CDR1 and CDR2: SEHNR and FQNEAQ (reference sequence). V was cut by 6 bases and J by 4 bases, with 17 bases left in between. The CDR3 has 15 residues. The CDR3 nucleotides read TGTGCCAGCAGGCGGACAAGTAGGGATTCAGATACGCAGTATTTT. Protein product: CASRRTSRDSDTQYF.

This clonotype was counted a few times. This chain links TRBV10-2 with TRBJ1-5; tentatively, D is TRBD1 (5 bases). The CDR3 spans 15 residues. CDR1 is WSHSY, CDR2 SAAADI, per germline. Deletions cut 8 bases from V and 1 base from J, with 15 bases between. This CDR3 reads CASGRGASSNQPQHF. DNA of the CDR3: TGCGCCAGCGGGAGGGGCGCGTCGAGCAATCAGCCCCAGCATTTT.